This T cell receptor beta chain comes out of a study of T cells in Graves' hyperthyroidism and ophthalmopathy. Study conclusions and caveats: Ophthalmopathy cases were set apart from stable hyperthyroidism by a 13 V-J model.

Trimming took 5 bases from V and 7 from J, leaving 18 bases between them. CDR3 length equals 15 residues. The V gene's germline CDR1 is MNHEY and CDR2 SVGEGT. On this clonotype itself: Its antigen is not known.

Amplification yielded TCR beta CDR3 regions, with RNA transcripts as the source. RT-PCR in the first round (using the HTBI primer set) targeted the TCR CDR3. From the multiplex PCR reads, TCRdb called clonotypes with MiXCR, one entry per CDR3 protein. The sample comprises about 480,000 distinct CDR3 sequences, approximately 15% of which are singletons, and around 17% rests with the top ten. This TCR came from a woman aged 18-29 years with Graves' hyperthyroidism. The chain uses TRBV6-2 or TRBV6-3 and TRBJ1-5; D is perhaps TRBD1 (6 bases). Sequencing used blood. CDR3 DNA: TGTGCCAGCAGTGTCTTACAGGGCTTATGGCAGCCCCAGCATTTT. This translates into CASSVLQGLWQPQHF.